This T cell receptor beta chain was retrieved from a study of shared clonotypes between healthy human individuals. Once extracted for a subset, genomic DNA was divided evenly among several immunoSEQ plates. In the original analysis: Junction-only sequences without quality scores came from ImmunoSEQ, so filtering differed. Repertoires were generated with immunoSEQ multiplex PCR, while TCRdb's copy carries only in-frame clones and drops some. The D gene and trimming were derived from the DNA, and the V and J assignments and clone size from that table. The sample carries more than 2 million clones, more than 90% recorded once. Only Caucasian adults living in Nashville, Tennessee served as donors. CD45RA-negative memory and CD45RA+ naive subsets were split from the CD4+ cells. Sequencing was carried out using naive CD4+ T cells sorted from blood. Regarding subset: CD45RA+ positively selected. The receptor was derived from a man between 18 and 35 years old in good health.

CDR3 sequence reads: CASSLVAAGYTF. DNA of the CDR3: TGTGCCAGCAGCTTGGTGGCAGCCGGCTACACCTTC. The V call is TRBV5-8, the J call TRBJ1-2; D gene ambiguous. Germline values: CDR1 SGHTS, CDR2 YDEGEE. The V gene lost 0 bases and the J gene lost 8 bases, with 8 bases spanning the gap. The CDR3 is 12 residues long.